The rows below give T cell receptor beta chains drawn from one sample of a study of beta chain features in type 1 diabetes. Produced via immunoSEQ multiplex PCR; TCRdb's table is partial and in-frame only. The sample lists around 450,000 clones; more than 9.5% were seen once. Input material: naive CD4+ T cells from blood. The receptors here all came from a woman aged 18-35 years in good health. Both conserved end residues are part of each CDR3. The order of the fields is V gene, J gene, clone size, D gene, CDR3 DNA, CDR3 protein. A D gene is named only where the DNA matches it firmly. A row's size may be missing; if present it is once, few, many or a size class.

TRBV11-2	TRBJ2-5	NA	NA	TGTGCCAGCAGGGGTAAGGGAACTTACCAAGAGACCCAGTACTTC	CASRGKGTYQETQYF
TRBV5-1	TRBJ2-7	few	NA	TGCGCCAGCAGCCCCTCCTCCAGCGGCACCTACGAGCAGTACTTC	CASSPSSSGTYEQYF
TRBV9	TRBJ2-3	NA	NA	TGTGCCAGCAGCGTAGCTCCAGGGCCGTCAGATACGCAGTATTTT	CASSVAPGPSDTQYF
TRBV7-3	TRBJ2-1	few	NA	TGTGCCAGCAGCTCGGGGGGCCTCCGTTACAATGAGCAGTTCTTC	CASSSGGLRYNEQFF
TRBV5-6	TRBJ2-6	NA	NA	TGTGCCAGCAGCGCCCCTCGGGCCATACCCGTCTCTGGGGCCAACGTCCTGACTTTC	CASSAPRAIPVSGANVLTF
TRBV5-1	TRBJ2-5	few	NA	TGCGCCAGCAGCTTGACTCCCACAGGGACGGGAGAGACCCAGTACTTC	CASSLTPTGTGETQYF
TRBV29-1	TRBJ1-1	NA	NA	TGCAGCGTTGGGATGGTTGGTGGGTTGAACACTGAAGCTTTCTTT	CSVGMVGGLNTEAFF
TRBV7-2	TRBJ2-5	few	TRBD1	TGTGCCAGCAGCTTAGCTGGGACAGGGGGCCCTGAGACCCAGTACTTC	CASSLAGTGGPETQYF
TRBV12-5	TRBJ2-2	few	NA	TGTGCTAGTGGCATTGACTCCGGGGAGCTGTTTTTT	CASGIDSGELFF
TRBV6-1	TRBJ2-1	NA	NA	TGTGCCAGCAGGAGGGACTTTGGCAATGAGCAGTTCTTC	CASRRDFGNEQFF
TRBV7-9	TRBJ2-2	NA	NA	TGTGCCAGCAGCCCCAGGGGCAAGGAGCTGTTTTTT	CASSPRGKELFF
TRBV7-6	TRBJ1-1	NA	TRBD1	TGTGCCAGCAGCCCTCAAACAGGGGGCGTGAACACTGAAGCTTTCTTT	CASSPQTGGVNTEAFF
TRBV4-3	TRBJ1-4	few	NA	TGCGCCAGCAGCCAAGAGTCAGGACGGGATGAAAAACTGTTTTTT	CASSQESGRDEKLFF
TRBV20-1	TRBJ1-1	few	NA	TGCAGTGCCCCGTTGGAGCCTGAAGCTTTCTTT	CSAPLEPEAFF
TRBV15	TRBJ2-3	few	NA	TGTGCCACCAGCAGGCTCACAGATACGCAGTATTTT	CATSRLTDTQYF
TRBV28	TRBJ1-1	few	NA	TGTGCCAGCAGTGAAGGCCTGAACACTGAAGCTTTCTTT	CASSEGLNTEAFF
TRBV19	TRBJ2-6	NA	NA	TGTGCCAGTTTAAGACGCTCTGGGGCCAACGTCCTGACTTTC	CASLRRSGANVLTF
TRBV7-3	TRBJ2-3	NA	NA	TGTGCCAGCAGCTTGGTGACCACAGATACGCAGTATTTT	CASSLVTTDTQYF
TRBV28	TRBJ1-5	NA	NA	TGTGCCAGCACCTATGGGGGTGGCAATCAGCCCCAGCATTTT	CASTYGGGNQPQHF
TRBV7-2	TRBJ1-1	NA	NA	TGTGCCAGCATCCTTACCGGGGCAGCGGAAGCTTTCTTT	CASILTGAAEAFF
TRBV28	TRBJ1-2	NA	NA	TGTGCCAGCGTACAGGGTCCGTTCTATGGCTACACCTTC	CASVQGPFYGYTF
TRBV18	TRBJ1-1	few	NA	TGTGCCAGCTCACCCGGACAGTACACTGAAGCTTTCTTT	CASSPGQYTEAFF
TRBV28	TRBJ1-5	NA	TRBD1	TGTGCCAGCAGTCCTACGGGACAGGGGTATCAGCCCCAGCATTTT	CASSPTGQGYQPQHF
TRBV5-6	TRBJ2-3	NA	TRBD2	TGTGCCAGCAGCCCGGGACTACCCCTCGAGGATACGCAGTATTTT	CASSPGLPLEDTQYF
TRBV2	TRBJ2-2	NA	TRBD1	TGTGCCAGCAGTGGGACAGGGGACACCGGGGAGCTGTTTTTT	CASSGTGDTGELFF
TRBV4-1	TRBJ2-5	once	NA	TGCGCCAGCAGCCAAGCCCAGGGTGGGTGGGAGACCCAGTACTTC	CASSQAQGGWETQYF
TRBV5-1	TRBJ2-7	NA	NA	TGCGCCAGCACTTCGTACCGGGACGGGAGCTACGAGCAGTACTTC	CASTSYRDGSYEQYF
TRBV29-1	TRBJ2-2	NA	NA	TGCAGCGTTGAAGATGAACAGTTGAACACCGGGGAGCTGTTTTTT	CSVEDEQLNTGELFF
TRBV30	TRBJ1-4	NA	TRBD1	TGTGCCTGGAGTGTAAGGTACAGGGGGCGTTTGGCAACTAATGAAAAACTGTTTTTT	CAWSVRYRGRLATNEKLFF
TRBV4-2	TRBJ1-2	few	NA	TGTGCCAGCAGCCAAGAGTGGGGATTTGACTATGGCTACACCTTC	CASSQEWGFDYGYTF
TRBV11-3	TRBJ2-1	few	NA	TGTGCCAGCAGCTTAGGAGATATCCCTGGGAATGAGCAGTTCTTC	CASSLGDIPGNEQFF
TRBV9	TRBJ2-1	few	TRBD2	TGTGCCAGCAGCGTATTGGGACTAGCGGACCTCCAGGAGCAGTTCTTC	CASSVLGLADLQEQFF
TRBV2	TRBJ2-5	NA	NA	TGTGCCAGCAGTGAAAGTCTTAGGACAGCCCAAGAGACCCAGTACTTC	CASSESLRTAQETQYF
TRBV25-1	TRBJ2-1	few	NA	TGTGCCAGCAGTGGCTACAATGAGCAGTTCTTC	CASSGYNEQFF
TRBV28	TRBJ2-6	few	NA	TGTGCCAGCAGTCAGCCGGGGGCCAACGTCCTGACTTTC	CASSQPGANVLTF
TRBV21-1	TRBJ2-3	few	NA	TGTGCCAGAAAAGGACTAGCGGGGGACACAACGCAGTATTTT	CARKGLAGDTTQYF
TRBV7-8	TRBJ2-5	few	NA	TGTGCCAGCAGCTTAGAGCCGGCCCAAGAGACCCAGTACTTC	CASSLEPAQETQYF
TRBV7-9	TRBJ2-3	few	TRBD2	TGTGCCAGCAGCGTCGGGACTAGCGGCACAGATACGCAGTATTTT	CASSVGTSGTDTQYF
TRBV29-1	TRBJ1-2	NA	TRBD1	TGCAGCGTTGCCCCCAACAGGGGTGTGCGCTACACCTTC	CSVAPNRGVRYTF
TRBV28	TRBJ2-6	NA	NA	TGTGCCAGCAGCACCCCCTGGGCCAACGTCCTGACTTTC	CASSTPWANVLTF
TRBV7-2	TRBJ2-7	NA	TRBD1	TGTGCCAGCAGCCTTCAGGGGGCGGACTACGAGCAGTACTTC	CASSLQGADYEQYF
TRBV5-1	TRBJ2-2	NA	NA	TGCGCCAGCAGCTTAGCACAAGGAACCGGGGAGCTGTTTTTT	CASSLAQGTGELFF
TRBV4-1	TRBJ2-2	NA	NA	TGCGCCAGCAGTCTGTATAACGGGGAGCTGTTTTTT	CASSLYNGELFF
TRBV10-3	TRBJ2-3	few	TRBD2	TGTGCCATCAGTGAGCGGGAGGGCACAGATACGCAGTATTTT	CAISEREGTDTQYF
TRBV7-2	TRBJ2-5	NA	NA	TGTGCCAGCAGCTCACGAGTGCCTCTGGAGACCCAGTACTTC	CASSSRVPLETQYF
TRBV15	TRBJ1-2	few	TRBD1	TGTGCCACCAGCAGAGGACAGGGAGCTCTTTTCTACACCTTC	CATSRGQGALFYTF
TRBV15	TRBJ2-1	many	NA	TGTGCCACCAGCCCCAATGAGCAGTTCTTC	CATSPNEQFF
TRBV23-1	TRBJ2-5	NA	NA	TGCGCCAGCAGTCAACCGATACAGACACGAAGATCTCAAGAGACCCAGTACTTC	CASSQPIQTRRSQETQYF
TRBV3-1/TRBV3-2	TRBJ2-1	few	NA	TGTGCCAGCTACCGGGGGTTGGTCTTC	CASYRGLVF
TRBV15	TRBJ2-3	few	NA	TGTGCCACCAGCAGAGACTTCACAGATACGCAGTATTTT	CATSRDFTDTQYF
TRBV9	TRBJ2-3	NA	NA	TGTGCCAGCAGCGTTGACCGGGTCTTCACAGATACGCAGTATTTT	CASSVDRVFTDTQYF
TRBV6-6	TRBJ2-5	few	NA	TGTGCCAGCAGCTTCACGGGGCGCCAAGAGACCCAGTACTTC	CASSFTGRQETQYF
TRBV4-3	TRBJ2-6	few	TRBD2	TGCGCCAGCAGCCCTGGACTAGGCGGCTTTGGGGCCAACGTCCTGACTTTC	CASSPGLGGFGANVLTF
TRBV7-2	TRBJ1-2	NA	TRBD1	TGTGCCAGCAGCTTAGATGAGAACAGGGGATATGGCTACACCTTC	CASSLDENRGYGYTF
TRBV4-1	TRBJ2-1	NA	NA	TGCGCCAGCAGCCAAGATTGGCTCAATGAGCAGTTCTTC	CASSQDWLNEQFF